The next 13 T cell receptor beta chains were all read from a single sample in a study of T cell responses to AZD1222 COVID-19 vaccine. Repertoires were generated with immunoSEQ multiplex PCR, while TCRdb's copy carries only in-frame clones and drops some. The profile covers roughly 140,000 clones, with roughly 91% appearing a single time and roughly 5% taken by the ten largest. The sequencing used peripheral blood, collected on day 0 of AZD1222 vaccination. These TCRs come from an adult in good health.

J is TRBJ2-2 and V is TRBV12-3 or TRBV12-4; 7 bases align to TRBD2. The CDR3 length is 12 residues. Unmatched junction bases numbered 3, after V lost 6 bases and J lost 8 bases. The CDR3 protein is CASRRGGGELFF. The CDR3 region has the DNA TGTGCCAGCAGGCGGGGAGGGGGGGAGCTGTTTTTT.

V and J are TRBV2 and TRBJ2-7, with 13 bases fitting TRBD2. Per the germline V gene, CDR1 is SNHLY and CDR2 is FYNNEI. This CDR3 is built from 17 residues. The trim removed 5 bases at V and 0 bases at J, leaving 7 bases unmatched. The CDR3 loop reads CASSSPGLAGSSYEQYF. In DNA form, the CDR3 reads TGTGCCAGCAGTTCTCCGGGACTAGCGGGAAGCTCCTACGAGCAGTACTTC.

The J gene is TRBJ2-3, the V gene TRBV10-3, with D perhaps matching TRBD2 (6 bases). This CDR3 comprises 14 residues. CDR1 is ENHRY and CDR2 is SYGVKD in the germline V gene. The germline V and J ends were trimmed by 6 bases and 6 bases, with 16 bases remaining between them. CDR3: CAIRKETGVDTQYF. The DNA for the CDR3 is TGTGCCATCAGGAAGGAAACGGGGGTGGATACGCAGTATTTT.

The chain recombines TRBV18 with TRBJ2-7, with 8 bases that match TRBD1. The J segment lost 6 bases and the V segment lost 2 bases, leaving 12 bases of the junction unmatched. Germline CDR1 is KGHSH and CDR2 is LQKENI. The CDR3 length is 16 residues. CDR3 in DNA: TGTGCCAGCTCACCAATCCCCCTGCCAGGGGGCGGCGAGCAGTACTTC. Protein: CASSPIPLPGGGEQYF.

The gene calls are TRBV12-5 and TRBJ1-5; 7 bases map to TRBD1. Unmatched junction bases numbered 8, after V lost 1 base and J lost 2 bases. The CDR3 has 17 amino acids. The germline V gene encodes CDR1 LGHNT and CDR2 FRNRAP. CDR3 DNA sequence: TGTGCTAGTGGTTTGGGCCCCCGGGACAGACGCAATCAGCCCCAGCATTTT. Protein: CASGLGPRDRRNQPQHF.

The gene calls are TRBV29-1 and TRBJ1-1, with D possibly TRBD1 on 5 matching bases. The germline gives CDR1 SQVTM, CDR2 ANQGSEA. V lost 6 bases to trimming and J lost 3 bases, with 11 bases between them. The CDR3 is made up of 12 amino acids. In DNA, the CDR3 is TGCAGCGTACTCGGAGGGGACACTGAAGCTTTCTTT. Translating it yields CSVLGGDTEAFF.

CDR3 bases: TGCAGTGCTAGTCCCGGGACAGGGAAGCACGAGCAGTACTTC. Protein product: CSASPGTGKHEQYF. The genes are TRBV20-1 and TRBJ2-7; 9 bases agree with TRBD1. This CDR3 spans 14 amino acids. CDR1 and CDR2 from the germline V gene are DFQATT and SNEGSKA (reference sequence). V lost 3 bases and J lost 5; bases outside the gene matches: 8.

V gene TRBV5-4 combines with J gene TRBJ2-7; D gene ambiguous. V lost 7 bases to trimming and J lost 0 bases, with 11 bases between them. Germline assignment: CDR1 SGHNT and CDR2 YYREEE (reference sequence). This CDR3 is 13 amino acids long. The CDR3: CASSPRHSYEQYF. For the CDR3, the DNA is TGTGCCAGCTCTCCGCGACACTCCTACGAGCAGTACTTC. Supplemented by reference TRBV5-4 and TRBJ2-7, the full variable domain reads ETGVTQSPTHLIKTRGQQVTLRCSSQSGHNTVSWYQQALGQGPQFIFQYYREEENGRGNFPPRFSGLQFPNYSSELNVNALELDDSALYLCASSPRHSYEQYFGPGTRLTVT.

The chain carries TRBV18 and TRBJ1-4, with 9 bases lining up with TRBD1. Germline-derived CDR1 and CDR2 are KGHSH and LQKENI. J gave up 10 bases and V 3 bases, and 12 bases lay outside the gene matches. The CDR3 contains 16 residues. CDR3 residues: CASSPNPRDRDPKLFF. CDR3 in DNA: TGTGCCAGCTCACCCAACCCCCGGGACAGGGACCCAAAACTGTTTTTT.

The V gene is TRBV19, the J gene TRBJ2-7; D is perhaps TRBD2 (5 bases). V shed 6 bases and J shed 3 bases, with 15 bases lying between them. The CDR3 consists of 14 residues. Per germline, CDR1 LNHDA and CDR2 SQIVND (reference sequence). The CDR3 sequence: CASSRVGTSYEQYF. In DNA form, the CDR3 reads TGTGCCAGTAGCCGAGTCGGAACTAGCTACGAGCAGTACTTC. The full variable domain, with the rest looked up from reference TRBV19 and TRBJ2-7, is DGGITQSPKYLFRKEGQNVTLSCEQNLNHDAMYWYRQDPGQGLRLIYYSQIVNDFQKGDIAEGYSVSREKKESFPLTVTSAQKNPTAFYLCASSRVGTSYEQYFGPGTRLTVT.

This clone was observed a few times. The CDR3 region has the DNA TGCAGCGTCCGGACTAGCGGGAACACCGGGGAGCTGTTTTTT. It yields the protein CSVRTSGNTGELFF. V usage is TRBV29-1 and J usage is TRBJ2-2; TRBD2 matches 10 bases. The CDR3 is 14 residues long. V gave up 6 bases and J gave up 1 base; unmatched junction bases: 2. Per the germline V gene, CDR1 is SQVTM and CDR2 is ANQGSEA.

This clone came up once. The chain carries TRBV9 and TRBJ2-7; D unclear. The CDR3 consists of 13 residues. Trimming cost V 4 bases and J 4 bases, with 12 bases left between them. Looked up from germline, CDR1 is SGDLS and CDR2 is YYNGEE. This CDR3 is CASSPYADYEQYF. CDR3 DNA: TGTGCCAGCAGCCCCTATGCAGATTACGAGCAGTACTTC.

This chain uses TRBV5-1 with TRBJ1-2; 7 bases are a match to TRBD1. The CDR3 is made up of 15 amino acids. The germline V gene has CDR1 SGHRS and CDR2 YFSETQ. Trimming took 4 bases from V and 0 from J; bases not matched to a gene: 6. The CDR3 region is CASSHWDRTNYGYTF. DNA of the CDR3: TGCGCCAGCAGCCATTGGGACAGAACTAACTATGGCTACACCTTC. Supplemented by reference TRBV5-1 and TRBJ1-2, the full variable domain reads KAGVTQTPRYLIKTRGQQVTLSCSPISGHRSVSWYQQTPGQGLQFLFEYFSETQRNKGNFPGRFSGRQFSNSRSEMNVSTLELGDSALYLCASSHWDRTNYGYTFGSGTRLTVV.